This T cell receptor (beta chain) stems from a study of CXCR3-negative and CXCR3-positive naive CD8 T cells. In regard to this clonotype: Its antigen is not identified.

The CDR3 runs to 16 residues. The germline gives CDR1 DFQATT, CDR2 SNEGSKA (reference sequence). Study-wide points: Naive cells with CXCR3 showed TRB CDR3s that were more hydrophobic than those in CXCR3-negative naive cells.

It was by 5' RACE with UMI labels that the TRB cDNA libraries were prepared. TCRdb derives one entry per CDR3 protein from the 5' RACE reads, leaving out DNA. The table lists 110,000 or so distinct CDR3 sequences. The chain is built from TRBV20-1 and TRBJ2-1; no DNA is available, so the TRBD2 call from TCRdb remains unchecked. Specimen: naive CXCR3+ CD8+ T cells from blood. Noted subset: CD45RO-CCR7+CD27+CD95- naive CD8+ T cells expressing CXCR3 (TNR3+). This sequence was found in a human donor in good health. Some clones in this sample may be carry-over from other donors' samples. Here the CDR3 reads CSARDKGLPKADEQFF.